This TCR beta chain was observed in a study of blood T cells in healthy people across ages. Study-wide results and caveats: Higher diversity, along with more naive CD4+ cells, distinguished long-lived donors from aged donors.

The CDR3 is 16 residues long. Alongside a J-beta primer mix, a sample-barcoded 5' primer served in a second PCR lasting roughly 7 to 12 cycles. One entry per CDR3 protein results from TCRdb running MiXCR on the 5' RACE reads. This table holds more than 1,000,000 distinct CDR3 sequences, under 30% found once. A remark on this clonotype: Antigen specificity is unknown.

Separately, the same data were catalogued under a study of T cells of mothers and their children.

The source is a girl aged 2 to 9 in good health. The sample comprised blood. The rearrangement joins TRBV12-3 or TRBV12-4 to TRBJ2-5; 9 nucleotides line up with TRBD2. The J call is doubtful: the DNA matches TRBJ2-1 better. The CDR3 sequence: CASSFFLAGSYNEQFF. DNA for the CDR3: TGTGCCAGCAGTTTCTTCCTAGCGGGGTCGTACAATGAGCAGTTCTTC.